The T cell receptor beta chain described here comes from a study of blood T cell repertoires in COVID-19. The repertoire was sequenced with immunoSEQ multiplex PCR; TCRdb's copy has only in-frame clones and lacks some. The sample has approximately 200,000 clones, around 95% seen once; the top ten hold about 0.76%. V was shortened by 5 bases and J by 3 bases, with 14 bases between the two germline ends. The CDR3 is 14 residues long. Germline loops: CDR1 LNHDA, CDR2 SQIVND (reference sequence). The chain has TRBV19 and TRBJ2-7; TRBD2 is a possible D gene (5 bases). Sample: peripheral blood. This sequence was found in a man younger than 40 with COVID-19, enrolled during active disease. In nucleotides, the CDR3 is TGTGCCAGTAGTCATCGACCGGGGTACTACGAGCAGTACTTC. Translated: CASSHRPGYYEQYF.